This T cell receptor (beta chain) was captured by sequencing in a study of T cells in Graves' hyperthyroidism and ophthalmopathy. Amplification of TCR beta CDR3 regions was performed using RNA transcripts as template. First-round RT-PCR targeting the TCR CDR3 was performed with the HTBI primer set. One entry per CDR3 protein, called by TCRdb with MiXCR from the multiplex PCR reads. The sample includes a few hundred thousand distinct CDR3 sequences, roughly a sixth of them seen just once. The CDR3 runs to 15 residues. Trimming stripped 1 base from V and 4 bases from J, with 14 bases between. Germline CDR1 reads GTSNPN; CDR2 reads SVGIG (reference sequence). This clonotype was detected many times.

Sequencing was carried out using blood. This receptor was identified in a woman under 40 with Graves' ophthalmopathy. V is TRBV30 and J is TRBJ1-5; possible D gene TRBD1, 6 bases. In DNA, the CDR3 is TGTGCCTGGAGTGAAGCAGGGGTAGAAAATCAGCCCCAGCATTTT. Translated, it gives CAWSEAGVENQPQHF.